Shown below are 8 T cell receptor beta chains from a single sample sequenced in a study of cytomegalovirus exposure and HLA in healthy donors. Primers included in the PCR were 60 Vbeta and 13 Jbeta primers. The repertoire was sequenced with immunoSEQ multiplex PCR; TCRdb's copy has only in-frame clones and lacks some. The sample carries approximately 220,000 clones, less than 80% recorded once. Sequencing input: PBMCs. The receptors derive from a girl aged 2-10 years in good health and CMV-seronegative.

The CDR3 loop is CASNIANTEAFF. The CDR3 DNA follows: TGTGCCAGTAACATAGCCAACACTGAAGCTTTCTTT. The chain couples TRBV19 to TRBJ1-1; D remains ambiguous. The V and J ends lost 7 bases and 2 bases respectively, with 8 bases between them. This CDR3 is built from 12 residues. Germline assignment: CDR1 LNHDA and CDR2 SQIVND (reference sequence).

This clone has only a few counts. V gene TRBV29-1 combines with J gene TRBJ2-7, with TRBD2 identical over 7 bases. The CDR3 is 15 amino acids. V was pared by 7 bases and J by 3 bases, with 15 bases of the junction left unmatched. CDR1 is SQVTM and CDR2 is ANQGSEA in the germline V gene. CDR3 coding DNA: TGCAGCGCAAGATCCACCGTAGCGGGTGGCTACGAGCAGTACTTC. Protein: CSARSTVAGGYEQYF.

CDR3 in amino acids: CASSEGPANNEKLFF. Here the CDR3 DNA reads TGTGCCAGCAGCGAGGGTCCGGCCAACAATGAAAAACTGTTTTTT. The chain joins TRBV7-2 to TRBJ1-4; D unclear. V was trimmed by 5 bases and J by 5 bases, leaving 15 bases between them. Germline-derived CDR1 and CDR2 are SGHTA and FQGNSA. This CDR3 is 15 amino acids long.

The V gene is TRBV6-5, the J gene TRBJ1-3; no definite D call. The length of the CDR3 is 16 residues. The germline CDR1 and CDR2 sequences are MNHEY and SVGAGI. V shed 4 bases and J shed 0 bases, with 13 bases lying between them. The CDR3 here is CASSFRPVSSGNTIYF. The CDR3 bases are TGTGCCAGCAGTTTCCGTCCAGTCTCCTCTGGAAACACCATATATTTT.

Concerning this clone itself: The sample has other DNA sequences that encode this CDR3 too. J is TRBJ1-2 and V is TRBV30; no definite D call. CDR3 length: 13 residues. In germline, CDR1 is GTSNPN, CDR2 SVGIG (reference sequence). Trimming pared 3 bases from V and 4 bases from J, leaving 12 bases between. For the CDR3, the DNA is TGTGCCTGGAGCCCCGGCGGAGTCTATGGCTACACCTTC. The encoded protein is CAWSPGGVYGYTF.

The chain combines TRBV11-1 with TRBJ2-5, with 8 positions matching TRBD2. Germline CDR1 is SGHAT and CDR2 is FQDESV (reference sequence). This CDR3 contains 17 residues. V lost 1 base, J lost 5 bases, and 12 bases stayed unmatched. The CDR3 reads CASSLGRVGGASETQYF. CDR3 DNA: TGTGCCAGCAGCTTAGGTCGAGTCGGGGGGGCCTCGGAGACCCAGTACTTC.

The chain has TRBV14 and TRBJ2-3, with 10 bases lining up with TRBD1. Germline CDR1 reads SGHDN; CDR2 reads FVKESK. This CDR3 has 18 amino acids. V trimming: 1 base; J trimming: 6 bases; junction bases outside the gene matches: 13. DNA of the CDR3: TGTGCCAGCAGCCAAGGTTTGGACAGGGGGTCGAGGAGGGATACGCAGTATTTT. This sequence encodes CASSQGLDRGSRRDTQYF.

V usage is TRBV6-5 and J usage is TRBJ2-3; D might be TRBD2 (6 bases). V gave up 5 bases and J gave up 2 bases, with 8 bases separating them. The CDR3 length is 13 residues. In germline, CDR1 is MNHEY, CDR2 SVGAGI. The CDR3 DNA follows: TGTGCCAGCAGTCCACTAGCCACAGATACGCAGTATTTT. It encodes CASSPLATDTQYF.